These 32 T cell receptor beta chains were sequenced from one sample in a study of T cells in Graves' hyperthyroidism and ophthalmopathy. There were TCR beta CDR3 regions amplified from RNA transcripts. Primed by the HTBI set, a first-round RT-PCR was run on the TCR CDR3. TCRdb redid the calling of the multiplex PCR reads with MiXCR, one entry per CDR3 protein. This sample carries approximately 560,000 distinct CDR3 sequences, 15% to 19% of them seen once, and the ten largest clones take 7.3%. Sequencing was performed on blood. The receptors come from a young woman with Graves' hyperthyroidism.

This clonotype was counted at least ten times. The chain employs TRBV7-2 and TRBJ1-1; D gene unclear. Per the germline V gene, CDR1 is SGHTA and CDR2 is FQGNSA. CDR3 length: 14 amino acids. The V and J ends lost 5 bases and 1 base respectively, with 11 bases between them. In DNA, the CDR3 is TGTGCCAGCAGCCCCCGCCGGTCGAACACTGAAGCTTTCTTT. This gives the protein CASSPRRSNTEAFF. Complete variable domain (other parts from reference TRBV7-2 and TRBJ1-1): GAGVSQSPSNKVTEKGKDVELRCDPISGHTALYWYRQSLGQGLEFLIYFQGNSAPDKSGLPSDRFSAERTGGSVSTLTIQRTQQEDSAVYLCASSPRRSNTEAFFGQGTRLTVV.

This clonotype turned up a few times. CDR3 protein: CASSSQAVNTQYF. The CDR3 nucleotides are TGTGCCAGCAGTTCTCAGGCGGTAAATACGCAGTATTTT. The rearrangement uses TRBV27 and TRBJ2-3; D gene uncertain. Trimming cost V 4 bases and J 7 bases, with 12 bases left between them. This CDR3 has 13 amino acids. The germline V gene encodes CDR1 MNHEY and CDR2 SMNVEV (reference sequence).

The chain recombines TRBV10-2 with TRBJ1-4; 9 positions agree with TRBD1. With V trimmed by 8 bases and J by 14 bases, 12 bases remained unmatched. Germline V gene sequence: CDR1 WSHSY, CDR2 SAAADI. The CDR3 runs to 13 residues. In nucleotides, the CDR3 is TGCGCCAGCCGCCGGGACAGGGACGGCGTTCTGTTTTTT. This sequence encodes CASRRDRDGVLFF.

V usage is TRBV14 and J usage is TRBJ2-5; D is uncertain. The V end lost 1 base, the J end lost 6 bases, and 6 bases lay between the germline ends. Germline CDR1 reads SGHDN; CDR2 reads FVKESK. The CDR3 loop spans 12 amino acids. This chain's CDR3 is CASSQVLQTQYF. CDR3 in DNA: TGTGCCAGCAGCCAAGTATTGCAGACCCAGTACTTC.

This clonotype has a handful of counts. The genes are TRBV6-2 or TRBV6-3 and TRBJ2-7, with a possible D match to TRBD2 (7 bases). CDR1 and CDR2 from the germline V gene are MNHEY and SVGEGT. This CDR3 is built from 15 residues. Trimming left V 6 bases short and J 4 bases short, with 19 bases between. This CDR3 reads CASRPSGGRGYEQYF. In nucleotides, the CDR3 is TGTGCCAGCAGACCTAGCGGAGGGAGGGGGTACGAGCAGTACTTC.

This clonotype appeared a single time. The chain couples TRBV29-1 to TRBJ1-1; no reliable D call. This CDR3 has 10 residues. Germline loops: CDR1 SQVTM, CDR2 ANQGSEA. Deletions cut 1 base from V and 8 bases from J, with 5 bases between. The CDR3 is CSVEGPEAFF. The CDR3 DNA is TGCAGCGTTGAAGGGCCAGAAGCTTTCTTT.

J is TRBJ2-7 and V is TRBV20-1; 9 positions agree with TRBD2. Germline values: CDR1 DFQATT, CDR2 SNEGSKA (reference sequence). This CDR3 is built from 13 residues. With V trimmed by 5 bases and J by 1 base, 3 bases remained unmatched. In DNA, the CDR3 is TGCAGTGCTCGGACTAGCGCTTCCTACGAGCAGTACTTC. Translating it yields CSARTSASYEQYF.

There are many counts of this clonotype. DNA for the CDR3: TGTGCCAGCAGTTCCCGACCCCAAATTTCAACTAATGAAAAACTGTTTTTT. This codes for CASSSRPQISTNEKLFF. The chain recombines TRBV28 with TRBJ1-4; no reliable D call. V was shortened by 4 bases and J by 0 bases, with 15 bases between the two germline ends. This CDR3 region has 17 residues. Germline values: CDR1 MDHEN, CDR2 SYDVKM.

Ten or more counts support this clonotype. The chain uses TRBV29-1 and TRBJ2-7; D possibly corresponds to TRBD2 (5 bases). CDR1 is SQVTM and CDR2 is ANQGSEA in the germline V gene. This CDR3 comprises 13 residues. Trimming shortened V by 2 bases and J by 6 bases, and 14 bases separated the two germline ends. CDR3 protein: CSVENEGMGEQYF. The DNA of the CDR3 is TGCAGCGTTGAAAATGAGGGAATGGGCGAGCAGTACTTC.

This clonotype was seen only a few times. The chain is built from TRBV27 and TRBJ2-7; D ambiguous. Germline V gene lookup returns CDR1 MNHEY and CDR2 SMNVEV (reference sequence). V shed 5 bases and J shed 2 bases, with 7 bases lying between them. This CDR3 spans 12 amino acids. The DNA of the CDR3 is TGTGCCAGCAGTACTCTTCCCTACGAGCAGTACTTC. Amino acids: CASSTLPYEQYF.

The rearrangement joins TRBV5-6 to TRBJ2-7; D remains unclear. Germline V CDR1 and CDR2: SGHDT, YYEEEE. The CDR3 has 13 amino acids. V lost 4 bases and J lost 3, with 11 bases in between. CDR3 DNA: TGTGCCAGCAGCACCCTTAACAGCTACGAGCAGTACTTC. It encodes CASSTLNSYEQYF.

This clonotype appeared a few times. V usage is TRBV24-1 and J usage is TRBJ2-1; 7 bases agree with TRBD2. V lost 4 bases and J lost 12; bases outside the gene matches: 8. Germline V gives CDR1 KGHDR, CDR2 SFDVKD. This CDR3 has 13 residues. The chain's CDR3 is CATSDTGLVGQFF. DNA of the CDR3: TGTGCCACCAGTGACACCGGACTAGTTGGGCAGTTCTTC.

About this clonotype itself: A much larger clone lies a single base off, so this may be a read error. The chain is built from TRBV11-2 and TRBJ2-7, with unresolved D. V lost 0 bases to trimming and J lost 7 bases, with 13 bases between them. This CDR3 region has 14 residues. The V gene's germline CDR1 is SGHAT and CDR2 FQNNGV. This CDR3 is CASSLDRWPSEQYF. The CDR3 DNA is TGTGCCAGCAGCTTAGATCGCTGGCCCTCTGAGCAGTACTTC.

The V and J genes are TRBV19 and TRBJ1-1; a possible D gene is TRBD1 (5 bases). The ends were cut back, 1 base at V and 1 base at J, with 10 bases in the middle. The CDR3 runs 15 residues. The germline gives CDR1 LNHDA, CDR2 SQIVND (reference sequence). In DNA, the CDR3 is TGTGCCAGTAGTATAGCGGACACCCCGAACACTGAAGCTTTCTTT. Amino acids: CASSIADTPNTEAFF.

This clonotype was observed at least ten times. This chain uses TRBV20-1 with TRBJ2-3, with 10 bases lining up with TRBD2. Germline values: CDR1 DFQATT, CDR2 SNEGSKA (reference sequence). The CDR3 covers 14 residues. J lost 1 base, V lost 5 bases, and 3 bases had no gene match. The CDR3 here is CSAASGRGTDTQYF. The CDR3 DNA follows: TGCAGTGCTGCGAGCGGGAGGGGCACAGATACGCAGTATTTT.

This clonotype was seen a handful of times. With a much larger clone just one base away, this may be a read error. The chain's CDR3 is CAWSKAGGYEQYF. The CDR3 DNA sequence: TGTGCCTGGAGCAAGGCAGGAGGGTACGAGCAGTACTTC. The chain has TRBV30 and TRBJ2-7; D possibly corresponds to TRBD2 (6 bases). CDR1 and CDR2 from the germline V gene are GTSNPN and SVGIG (reference sequence). The CDR3 covers 13 residues. V was shortened by 3 bases and J by 4 bases, with 13 bases between the two germline ends.

This clonotype was observed a handful of times. Compared with germline, one end of the junction differs, possibly owing to a read error. The chain joins TRBV28 to TRBJ2-1; 11 nucleotides match TRBD2. The CDR3 extends over 16 amino acids. CDR1 and CDR2 (germline): MDHEN, SYDVKM. CDR3 protein: CASRPTSGSSYNEQLF. In DNA, the CDR3 is TGTGCCAGCAGACCAACTAGCGGGAGCTCCTACAATGAGCAGCTCTTC.

The chain recombines TRBV7-3 with TRBJ2-3, with 10 bases aligning to TRBD2. The germline gives CDR1 SGHTA, CDR2 FQGTGA. The CDR3 has 16 residues. The ends lost 1 base at V and 4 bases at J; junction bases unmatched: 5. CDR3 protein: CASSLKLAGKSDTQYF. CDR3 bases: TGTGCCAGCAGCTTAAAACTAGCGGGAAAATCAGATACGCAGTATTTT. Using reference TRBV7-3 and TRBJ2-3 for the parts outside the CDR3, the full variable domain is GAGVSQTPSNKVTEKGKYVELRCDPISGHTALYWYRQSLGQGPEFLIYFQGTGAADDSGLPNDRFFAVRPEGSVSTLKIQRTERGDSAVYLCASSLKLAGKSDTQYFGPGTRLTVL.

The V gene is TRBV7-9, the J gene TRBJ2-6; 7 bases are a match to TRBD1. The CDR3 covers 16 residues. Per the germline V gene, CDR1 is SEHNR and CDR2 is FQNEAQ (reference sequence). The V and J ends lost 5 bases and 4 bases, in that order; junction bases with no gene match: 8. The CDR3 region is CASSTTGRPGANVLTF. CDR3 coding DNA: TGTGCCAGCAGCACGACAGGGCGGCCGGGGGCCAACGTCCTGACTTTC.

In its sample, this clonotype was seen a few times. This chain links TRBV24-1 with TRBJ2-1; no definite D call. V dropped 3 bases and J dropped 9 bases, with 11 bases sitting between them. Germline loops: CDR1 KGHDR, CDR2 SFDVKD. The CDR3 sequence is 13 residues long. CDR3 amino acids: CATSDPSYLEQFF. The CDR3 DNA reads TGTGCCACCAGTGATCCCTCGTACCTTGAGCAGTTCTTC.

There are many counts of this clonotype. V gene TRBV7-2 combines with J gene TRBJ2-5; maybe TRBD2 (5 bases). The CDR3 covers 13 residues. Trimming left V 4 bases short and J 4 bases short, with 10 bases between. The germline V gene encodes CDR1 SGHTA and CDR2 FQGNSA. In nucleotides, the CDR3 is TGTGCCAGCAGCTCCCCGGCGGGAGAGACCCAGTACTTC. Translation: CASSSPAGETQYF.

The rearrangement uses TRBV27 and TRBJ2-1; weak D call: TRBD1 (6 bases). The end of the DNA is better explained by TRBJ2-7, so the J call may be wrong. Germline CDR1 is MNHEY and CDR2 is SMNVEV (reference sequence). This CDR3 spans 20 amino acids. CDR3 sequence reads: CASSPPLPLGQPSSYNEQYF. CDR3 DNA sequence: TGTGCCAGCAGTCCACCTCTGCCACTGGGACAACCGAGCTCCTACAATGAGCAGTACTTC.

This clonotype occurred a few times. V is TRBV6-1 and J is TRBJ2-7; D is perhaps TRBD1 (5 bases). Germline assignment: CDR1 MNHNS and CDR2 SASEGT. Trimming removed 3 bases from V and 0 bases from J, with 12 bases in between. The CDR3 runs to 15 residues. This chain's CDR3 is CASSDGHLISYEQYF. The CDR3 nucleotides read TGTGCCAGCAGTGACGGACACCTGATCTCCTACGAGCAGTACTTC.

This clonotype came up many times. The chain has TRBV20-1 and TRBJ2-4; D might be TRBD2 (5 bases). V gave up 0 bases and J gave up 0 bases, with 9 bases separating them. Germline V CDR1 and CDR2: DFQATT, SNEGSKA (reference sequence). This CDR3 is built from 15 residues. The CDR3 sequence: CSARDPGLAKNIQYF. In DNA form, the CDR3 reads TGCAGTGCTAGAGATCCAGGACTAGCCAAAAACATTCAGTACTTC.

The sample holds a few counts of this clonotype. CDR3 loop: CATSRQGISYEQYF. Written as DNA, the CDR3 is TGTGCCACCTCGCGACAGGGAATTTCCTACGAGCAGTACTTC. The chain employs TRBV12-3 or TRBV12-4 and TRBJ2-7, with 7 bases matching TRBD1. The CDR3 spans 14 residues. V lost 10 bases, J lost 1 base, and 10 bases stayed unmatched.

This clonotype was counted at least ten times. J is TRBJ2-7 and V is TRBV6-2 or TRBV6-3, with 9 nucleotides matching TRBD1. The CDR3 sequence is 17 residues long. J was trimmed by 2 bases and V by 6 bases; bases with no gene match: 14. Germline loops: CDR1 MNHEY, CDR2 SVGEGT. The CDR3 protein is CASRIGTGQAGPYEQYF. CDR3 nucleotides: TGTGCCAGCAGGATTGGGACAGGGCAAGCGGGGCCCTACGAGCAGTACTTC.

This clonotype was seen ten or more times. The V gene is TRBV28, the J gene TRBJ2-7; perhaps D is TRBD1 or TRBD2 (5 bases each). CDR3 length: 14 residues. Germline loops: CDR1 MDHEN, CDR2 SYDVKM. V shed 6 bases and J shed 0 bases, with 12 bases lying between them. The CDR3 DNA follows: TGTGCCAGCAGCGACCGGGGCTACTCCTACGAGCAGTACTTC. This codes for CASSDRGYSYEQYF.

A few counts support this clonotype. CDR3 loop: CASSADRESNQPQHF. CDR3 bases: TGTGCCAGTAGTGCTGACAGGGAAAGCAATCAGCCCCAGCATTTT. This sequence joins TRBV19 and TRBJ1-5; 7 bases align to TRBD1. Germline V gives CDR1 LNHDA, CDR2 SQIVND (reference sequence). Losses at the gene ends were 5 bases for V and 1 base for J; bases not matched to a gene: 5. The CDR3 runs 15 residues.

This clonotype was observed many times. V is TRBV12-3 or TRBV12-4 and J is TRBJ2-7; D not certain. V was shortened by 3 bases and J by 1 base, with 13 bases between the two germline ends. The CDR3 extends over 15 amino acids. DNA for the CDR3: TGTGCCAGCAGTTTGATGGTTTCCCGGTCCTACGAGCAGTACTTC. This translates into CASSLMVSRSYEQYF.

The rearrangement joins TRBV12-3 or TRBV12-4 to TRBJ2-3; TRBD2 matches at 9 bases. The junction had 11 bases not matched to a gene; V was cut back by 6 bases and J by 4 bases. The CDR3 is 16 residues long. The CDR3 sequence is CASRAASGAGADTQYF. CDR3 coding DNA: TGTGCCAGCAGAGCCGCTAGCGGGGCCGGGGCAGATACGCAGTATTTT.

The rearrangement links TRBV30 to TRBJ1-5; 12 bases are a match to TRBD1. V lost 5 bases and J lost 2; bases outside the gene matches: 4. The CDR3 consists of 15 residues. Germline V lookup: CDR1 GTSNPN, CDR2 SVGIG (reference sequence). The CDR3 DNA sequence: TGTGCCTGGGGGACAGGGGGCCAAGGCAATCAGCCCCAGCATTTT. It codes for CAWGTGGQGNQPQHF.

This clonotype was counted a few times. This chain uses TRBV12-3 or TRBV12-4 with TRBJ2-3; perhaps TRBD2 as D (6 bases). Trimming took off 4 bases at V and 0 bases at J, with 14 bases between the two ends. This CDR3 has 16 amino acids. In DNA, the CDR3 is TGTGCCAGCAGTTCCCGGGGCGGGGCTAGCACAGATACGCAGTATTTT. Translation: CASSSRGGASTDTQYF.